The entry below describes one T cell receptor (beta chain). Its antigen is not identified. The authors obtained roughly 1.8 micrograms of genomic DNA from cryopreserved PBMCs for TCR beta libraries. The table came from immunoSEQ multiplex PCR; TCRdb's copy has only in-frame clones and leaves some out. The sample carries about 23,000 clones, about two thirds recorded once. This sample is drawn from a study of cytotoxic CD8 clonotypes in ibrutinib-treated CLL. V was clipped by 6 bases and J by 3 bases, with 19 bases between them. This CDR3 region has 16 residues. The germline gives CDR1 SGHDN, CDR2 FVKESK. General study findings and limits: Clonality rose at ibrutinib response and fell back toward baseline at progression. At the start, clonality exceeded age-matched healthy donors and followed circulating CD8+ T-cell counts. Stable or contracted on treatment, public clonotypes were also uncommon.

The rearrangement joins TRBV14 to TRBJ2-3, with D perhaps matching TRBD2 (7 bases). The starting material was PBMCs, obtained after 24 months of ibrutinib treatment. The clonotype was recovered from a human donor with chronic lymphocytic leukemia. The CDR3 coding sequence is TGTGCCAGCAGTTGGAAGGGGGGGCCTAGGACAGATACGCAGTATTTT. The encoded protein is CASSWKGGPRTDTQYF.